These T cell receptor beta chains were read from a single sample in a study of T cells in Graves' hyperthyroidism and ophthalmopathy. MiXCR, run by TCRdb on the multiplex PCR reads, gives a single entry per CDR3 protein. Among about 250,000 distinct CDR3 sequences, about 16% were seen once, and the ten largest hold over 25%. The specimen sequenced was blood. These receptors were obtained from a woman between 45 and 65 years old with Graves' hyperthyroidism that later progressed to Graves' ophthalmopathy. CDR3s include the opening cysteine and the closing phenylalanine or tryptophan. The D gene is left open where the match is weak. Clone size is shown for a subset of rows, as once, few, many or a class of expanded clone.

>TRBV6-2/TRBV6-3|NA|14|TRBJ2-3|NA
CASTPRAGQDTQYF
TGTGCCAGCACCCCTCGGGCGGGACAAGATACGCAGTATTTT
>TRBV5-4|NA|15|TRBJ2-7|NA
CASSFFTRNLREQYF
TGTGCCAGCAGCTTTTTCACTCGTAACCTGCGGGAGCAGTACTTC
>TRBV27|few|13|TRBJ2-5|TRBD2
CASSAGETETQYF
TGTGCCAGCAGTGCGGGGGAGACGGAGACCCAGTACTTC
>TRBV28|NA|13|TRBJ1-1|TRBD1
CASGTGGLAEAFF
TGTGCCAGTGGGACAGGGGGATTGGCTGAAGCTTTCTTT
>TRBV6-2/TRBV6-3|NA|17|TRBJ1-6|NA
CASSYGWAGMGESPLHF
TGTGCCAGCAGTTACGGATGGGCAGGGATGGGAGAGTCACCCCTCCACTTT
>TRBV3-1|many|16|TRBJ1-1|NA
CASSQDWRQLNTETFF
TGTGCCAGCAGCCAAGATTGGAGACAGCTGAACACTGAAACTTTCTTT
>TRBV5-1|many|14|TRBJ2-1|TRBD1
CASSLGDRGNEQFF
TGCGCCAGCAGCTTGGGAGACAGGGGAAATGAGCAGTTCTTC
>TRBV6-9|NA|14|TRBJ2-7|TRBD2
CASSYLRESREQYF
TGTGCCAGCAGTTACCTGCGGGAGTCTCGAGAGCAGTACTTC
>TRBV15|many|13|TRBJ1-1|TRBD1
CATSRELQGEAFF
TGTGCCACCAGCAGAGAACTACAGGGGGAAGCTTTCTTT
>TRBV18|many|15|TRBJ2-2|NA
CASSPLGSNTGELFF
TGTGCCAGCTCACCATTAGGGTCGAACACCGGGGAGCTGTTTTTT
>TRBV30|many|13|TRBJ1-1|NA
CAWERGFNTEAFF
TGTGCCTGGGAGAGGGGGTTTAACACTGAAGCTTTCTTT
>TRBV7-2|NA|13|TRBJ1-5|NA
CASSLTRDQPQHF
TGTGCCAGCAGCTTAACCAGGGACCAGCCCCAGCATTTT
>TRBV7-9|many|16|TRBJ2-2|TRBD1
CASSTLRRGRIGELFF
TGTGCCAGCAGCACCCTCCGCAGGGGGCGGATCGGGGAGCTGTTTTTT
>TRBV27|few|19|TRBJ1-3|TRBD1
CASSLPSPQTGAKGNTIYF
TGTGCCAGCAGTCTACCCAGTCCCCAAACAGGGGCGAAGGGAAACACCATATATTTT
>TRBV28|many|13|TRBJ2-5|NA
CASSLWQGETQYF
TGTGCCAGCAGCCTCTGGCAGGGTGAGACCCAGTACTTC
>TRBV7-9|many|15|TRBJ2-6|NA
CASRGWGSGANVLTF
TGTGCCAGCCGCGGGTGGGGCTCTGGGGCCAACGTCCTGACTTTC
>TRBV10-3|many|17|TRBJ2-6|TRBD2
CAILAGEGTSGANVLTF
TGTGCCATATTAGCGGGCGAAGGGACCTCTGGGGCCAACGTCCTGACTTTC
>TRBV2|many|13|TRBJ2-7|NA
CASSVFRTYEQYF
TGTGCCAGCAGTGTTTTTCGTACCTACGAGCAGTACTTC
>TRBV12-3/TRBV12-4|many|15|TRBJ1-2|TRBD1
CASRSGTNRGYGYTF
TGTGCCAGCAGATCCGGGACAAACAGGGGCTATGGCTACACCTTC
>TRBV7-9|NA|14|TRBJ2-7|NA
CASSLGAGDGEQYF
TGTGCCAGCAGCTTAGGGGCAGGGGATGGCGAGCAGTACTTC
>TRBV28|NA|12|TRBJ2-3|NA
CASDSTTDTQYF
TGTGCCAGCGACTCGACCACAGATACGCAGTATTTT
>TRBV7-9|many|16|TRBJ2-3|NA
CASSIGPGRGLDTQYF
TGTGCCAGCAGCATAGGGCCGGGACGGGGACTGGATACGCAGTATTTT
>TRBV5-1|NA|16|TRBJ1-4|TRBD1
CASSQLPGQTLPFLFF
TGCGCCAGCAGCCAACTACCGGGACAGACTTTACCTTTCCTGTTTTTT
>TRBV13|many|15|TRBJ2-1|TRBD2
CASSPRLAGPNEQFF
TGTGCCAGCAGCCCCCGACTAGCGGGGCCGAATGAGCAGTTCTTC
>TRBV2|many|11|TRBJ1-1|NA
CATPTRTEAFF
TGTGCCACTCCGACACGAACTGAAGCTTTCTTT
>TRBV3-1|many|15|TRBJ2-2|NA
CASSQVTQYFGELFF
TGTGCCAGCAGCCAAGTCACCCAGTATTTCGGGGAGCTGTTTTTT
>TRBV20-1|NA|12|TRBJ2-2|NA
CAQGLPNGELFF
TGTGCGCAGGGGCTTCCTAACGGGGAGCTGTTTTTT
>TRBV12-3/TRBV12-4|NA|13|TRBJ1-1|NA
CASTQGGDTEAFF
TGTGCCAGCACACAGGGAGGTGACACTGAAGCTTTCTTT
>TRBV16|few|12|TRBJ2-1|NA
CASSLDPPELFF
TGTGCCAGCAGCCTTGATCCGCCGGAGCTGTTCTTC
>TRBV10-3|many|14|TRBJ2-5|NA
CAISEDGAQETQYF
TGTGCCATCAGTGAGGACGGGGCCCAAGAGACCCAGTACTTC
>TRBV7-3|NA|14|TRBJ2-4|NA
CASSLAGTREIQYF
TGTGCCAGCAGTTTGGCCGGGACAAGGGAAATTCAGTACTTC
>TRBV20-1|many|11|TRBJ2-7|NA
CSGGWGVEQYF
TGCAGCGGGGGCTGGGGAGTCGAGCAGTACTTC
>TRBV19|NA|13|TRBJ2-1|NA
CASSMVFDHEQFF
TGTGCCAGTAGTATGGTGTTTGACCATGAGCAGTTCTTC